This T cell receptor beta chain appears in the sequencing data of a study of cytomegalovirus exposure and HLA in healthy donors. Whole-study findings and limits: Later analysis placed DRB1 highest and HLA-C lowest in TCR association rates, which differed by HLA locus. Looking again later, the authors saw that most CMV-associated TCR beta chains seemed HLA-restricted.

PCR employed 60 Vbeta and 13 Jbeta primers. Data came from immunoSEQ multiplex PCR; TCRdb stores just in-frame clones and leaves some out. In the table there are some 82,000 clones, roughly 83% of which are singletons. Healthy individuals who donated bone marrow served as the donors. This CDR3 is 15 amino acids long. V dropped 4 bases and J dropped 4 bases, with 15 bases sitting between them. Germline V gene data show CDR1 as SGHNT and CDR2 as YYREEE (reference sequence). A remark on this clone: Its antigen remains unknown.

The specimen sequenced was PBMCs. The J gene is TRBJ1-3, the V gene TRBV5-4; TRBD1 might be the D (5 bases). The origin of this receptor is a woman between 50 and 59 years old in good health and CMV-seronegative. For the CDR3, the DNA is TGTGCCAGCAGCGCGGGGACGGCGGGAGGAAACACCATATATTTT. It is translated as CASSAGTAGGNTIYF.